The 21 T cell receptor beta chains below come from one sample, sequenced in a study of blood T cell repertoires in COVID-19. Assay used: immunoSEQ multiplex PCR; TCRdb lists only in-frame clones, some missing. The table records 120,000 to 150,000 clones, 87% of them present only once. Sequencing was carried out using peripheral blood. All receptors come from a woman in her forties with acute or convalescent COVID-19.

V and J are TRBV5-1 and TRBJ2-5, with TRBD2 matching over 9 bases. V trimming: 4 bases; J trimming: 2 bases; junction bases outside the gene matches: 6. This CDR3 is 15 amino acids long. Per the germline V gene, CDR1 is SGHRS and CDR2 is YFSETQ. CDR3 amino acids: CASSHLTSGQETQYF. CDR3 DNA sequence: TGCGCCAGCAGCCACTTGACTAGCGGACAAGAGACCCAGTACTTC. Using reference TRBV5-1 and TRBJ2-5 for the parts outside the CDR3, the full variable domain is KAGVTQTPRYLIKTRGQQVTLSCSPISGHRSVSWYQQTPGQGLQFLFEYFSETQRNKGNFPGRFSGRQFSNSRSEMNVSTLELGDSALYLCASSHLTSGQETQYFGPGTRLLVL.

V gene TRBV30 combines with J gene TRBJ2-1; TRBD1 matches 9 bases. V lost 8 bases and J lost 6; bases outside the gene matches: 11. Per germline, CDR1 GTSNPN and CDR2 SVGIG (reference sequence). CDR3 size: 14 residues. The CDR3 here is CAGTGTGSINEQFF. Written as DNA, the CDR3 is TGTGCCGGAACCGGGACAGGGTCTATCAATGAGCAGTTCTTC. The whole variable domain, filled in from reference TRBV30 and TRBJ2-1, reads SQTIHQWPATLVQPVGSPLSLECTVEGTSNPNLYWYRQAAGRGLQLLFYSVGIGQISSEVPQNLSASRPQDRQFILSSKKLLLSDSGFYLCAGTGTGSINEQFFGPGTRLTVL.

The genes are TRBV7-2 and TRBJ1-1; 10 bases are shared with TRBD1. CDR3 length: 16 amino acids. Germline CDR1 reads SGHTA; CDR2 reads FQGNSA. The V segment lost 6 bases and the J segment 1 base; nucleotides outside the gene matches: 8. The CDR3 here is CASRRTGGLPNTEAFF. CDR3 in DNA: TGTGCCAGCAGACGGACAGGGGGTCTTCCGAACACTGAAGCTTTCTTT.

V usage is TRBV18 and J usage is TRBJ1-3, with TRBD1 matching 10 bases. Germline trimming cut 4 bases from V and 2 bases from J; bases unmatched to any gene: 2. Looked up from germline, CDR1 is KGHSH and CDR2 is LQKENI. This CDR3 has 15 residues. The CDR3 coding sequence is TGTGCCAGCTCACGACAGGGGGCCACTGGAAACACCATATATTTT. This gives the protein CASSRQGATGNTIYF.

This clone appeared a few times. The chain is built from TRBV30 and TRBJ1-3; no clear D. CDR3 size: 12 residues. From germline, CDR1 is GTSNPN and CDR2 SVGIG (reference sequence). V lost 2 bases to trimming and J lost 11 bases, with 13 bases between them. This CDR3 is CAWSPLGSAIYF. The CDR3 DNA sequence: TGTGCCTGGAGTCCCCTGGGGAGCGCCATATATTTT.

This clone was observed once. The CDR3 protein is CASSYSVSWLSEQYF. DNA of the CDR3: TGTGCCAGCAGTTACTCGGTCTCATGGTTGAGCGAGCAGTACTTC. The rearrangement joins TRBV6-2 or TRBV6-3 to TRBJ2-7; D unclear. The length of the CDR3 is 15 residues. CDR1 and CDR2 from the germline V gene are MNHEY and SVGEGT. Trimming shortened V by 0 bases and J by 6 bases, and 15 bases separated the two germline ends.

The CDR3 nucleotides are TGTGCCACGTCCACCACCTCGGGGGGGCGAACAGATACGCAGTATTTT. It translates to CATSTTSGGRTDTQYF. V usage is TRBV3-1 (or the pseudogene TRBV3-2) and J usage is TRBJ2-3; 8 bases are a match to TRBD2. CDR1 LGHDT and CDR2 YNNKEL come from the germline V gene (reference sequence). CDR3 length: 16 residues. V trimming: 10 bases; J trimming: 3 bases; junction bases outside the gene matches: 15.

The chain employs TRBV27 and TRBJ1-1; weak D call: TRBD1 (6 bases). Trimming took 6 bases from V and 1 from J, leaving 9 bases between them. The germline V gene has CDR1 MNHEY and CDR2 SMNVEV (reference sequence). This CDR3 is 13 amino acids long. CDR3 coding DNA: TGTGCCAGCAGAGCGACAGGGAACACTGAAGCTTTCTTT. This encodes CASRATGNTEAFF.

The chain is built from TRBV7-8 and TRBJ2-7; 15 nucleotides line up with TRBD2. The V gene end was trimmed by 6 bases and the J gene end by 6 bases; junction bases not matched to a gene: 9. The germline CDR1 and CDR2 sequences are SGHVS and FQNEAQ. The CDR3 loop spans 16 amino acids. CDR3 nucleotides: TGTGCCAGCAGACTGACCGGGACTAGCGGGGGGCGCGAGCAGTACTTC. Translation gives CASRLTGTSGGREQYF.

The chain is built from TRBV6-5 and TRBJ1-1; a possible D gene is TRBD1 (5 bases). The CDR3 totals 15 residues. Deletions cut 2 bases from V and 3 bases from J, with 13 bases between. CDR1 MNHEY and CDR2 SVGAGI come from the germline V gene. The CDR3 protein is CASSYGAGLDTEAFF. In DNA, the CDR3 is TGTGCCAGCAGTTACGGGGCAGGGCTAGACACTGAAGCTTTCTTT.

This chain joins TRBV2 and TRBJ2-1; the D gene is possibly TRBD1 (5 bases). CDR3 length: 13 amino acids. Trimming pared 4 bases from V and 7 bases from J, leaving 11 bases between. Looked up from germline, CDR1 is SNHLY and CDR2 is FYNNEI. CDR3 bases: TGTGCCAGCAGTGTTGTCAGGGATAATGAGCAGTTCTTC. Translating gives CASSVVRDNEQFF.

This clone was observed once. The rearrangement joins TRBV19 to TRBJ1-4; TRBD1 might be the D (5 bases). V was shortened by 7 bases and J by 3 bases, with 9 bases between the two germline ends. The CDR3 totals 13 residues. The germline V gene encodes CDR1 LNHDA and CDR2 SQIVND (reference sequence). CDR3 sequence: CASMAGPNEKLFF. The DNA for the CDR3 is TGTGCCAGTATGGCAGGGCCTAATGAAAAACTGTTTTTT.

The CDR3 is CASSGRGWRDSPLHF. The CDR3 region has the DNA TGTGCCAGCAGCGGCAGAGGGTGGCGTGATTCACCCCTCCACTTT. The chain links TRBV7-9 to TRBJ1-6; D remains ambiguous. The CDR3 contains 15 residues. V shed 5 bases and J shed 8 bases, with 16 bases lying between them. Germline V gene sequence: CDR1 SEHNR, CDR2 FQNEAQ (reference sequence).

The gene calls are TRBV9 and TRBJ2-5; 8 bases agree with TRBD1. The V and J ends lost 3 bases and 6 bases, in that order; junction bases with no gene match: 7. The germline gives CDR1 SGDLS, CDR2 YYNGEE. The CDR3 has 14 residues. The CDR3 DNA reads TGTGCCAGCAGCGCCCGCACAGGGGGGAAGACCCAGTACTTC. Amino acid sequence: CASSARTGGKTQYF.

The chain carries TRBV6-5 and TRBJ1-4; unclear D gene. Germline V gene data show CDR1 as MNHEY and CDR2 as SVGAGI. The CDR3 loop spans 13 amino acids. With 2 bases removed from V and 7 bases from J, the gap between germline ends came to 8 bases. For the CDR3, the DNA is TGTGCCAGCAGTTACGACTCGAGTGAAAAACTGTTTTTT. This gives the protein CASSYDSSEKLFF.

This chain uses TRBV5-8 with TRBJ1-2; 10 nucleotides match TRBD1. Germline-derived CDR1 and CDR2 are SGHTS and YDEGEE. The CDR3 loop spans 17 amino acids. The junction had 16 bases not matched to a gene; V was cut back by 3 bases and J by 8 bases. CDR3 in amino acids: CASSSSGTGVRQWGYTF. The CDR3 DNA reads TGTGCCAGCAGCTCCTCCGGGACAGGGGTCAGACAGTGGGGCTACACCTTC.

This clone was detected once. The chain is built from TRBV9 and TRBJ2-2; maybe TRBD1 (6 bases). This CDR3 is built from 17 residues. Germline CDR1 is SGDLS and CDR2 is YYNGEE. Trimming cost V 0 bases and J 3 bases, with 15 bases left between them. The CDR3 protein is CASSVAWGLVDTGELFF. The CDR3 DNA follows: TGTGCCAGCAGCGTAGCCTGGGGGCTCGTGGACACCGGGGAGCTGTTTTTT.

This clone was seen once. CDR3 nucleotides: TGTGCCAGCAGCCTGACAGGGGGGCTGGGGGAAAAACTGTTTTTT. Translated: CASSLTGGLGEKLFF. The rearrangement joins TRBV7-3 to TRBJ1-4; 9 nucleotides match TRBD1. The CDR3 runs to 15 residues. Germline V lookup: CDR1 SGHTA, CDR2 FQGTGA. V was clipped by 5 bases and J by 8 bases; unmatched bases: 9.

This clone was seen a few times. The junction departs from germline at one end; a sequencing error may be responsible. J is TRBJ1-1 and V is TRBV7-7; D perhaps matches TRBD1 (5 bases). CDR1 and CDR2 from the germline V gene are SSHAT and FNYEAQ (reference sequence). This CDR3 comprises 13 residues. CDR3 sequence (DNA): TGTGCTAGCAGCAGGGAGCAGAACACTGAAGCTTTCTTT. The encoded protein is CASSREQNTEAFF.

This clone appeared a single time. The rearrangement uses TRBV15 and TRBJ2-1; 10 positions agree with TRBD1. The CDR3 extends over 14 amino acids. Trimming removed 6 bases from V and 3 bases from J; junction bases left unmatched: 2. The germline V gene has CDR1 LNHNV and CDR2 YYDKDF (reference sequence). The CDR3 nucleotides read TGTGCCACCAGTGGGACAGGGGTCTACAATGAGCAGTTCTTC. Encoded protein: CATSGTGVYNEQFF.

CDR3 DNA sequence: TGTGCCAGCAGCGTGGGGACTAGTGGTGATACGCAGTATTTT. It yields the protein CASSVGTSGDTQYF. The gene calls are TRBV9 and TRBJ2-3; 8 bases are a match to TRBD2. The CDR3 is 14 amino acids. Per the germline V gene, CDR1 is SGDLS and CDR2 is YYNGEE. The trim removed 2 bases at V and 6 bases at J, leaving 5 bases unmatched. The whole variable domain, filled in from reference TRBV9 and TRBJ2-3, reads DSGVTQTPKHLITATGQRVTLRCSPRSGDLSVYWYQQSLDQGLQFLIQYYNGEERAKGNILERFSAQQFPDLHSELNLSSLELGDSALYFCASSVGTSGDTQYFGPGTRLTVL.